The 25 T cell receptor beta chains below come from one sample, sequenced in a study of blood T cell repertoires in COVID-19. Clones were sequenced by immunoSEQ multiplex PCR, and TCRdb holds only the in-frame ones, with some missing. Found here are over 150,000 clones, approximately 81% of them singletons; the top ten hold 13% to 15%. Sequenced material: peripheral blood. These receptors were taken from a man aged 18 to 30 with active or convalescent COVID-19.

The chain couples TRBV11-1 to TRBJ2-3; TRBD2 aligns across 8 bases. Unmatched junction bases numbered 12, after V lost 6 bases and J lost 7 bases. The CDR3 loop spans 15 amino acids. Germline CDR1 reads SGHAT; CDR2 reads FQDESV (reference sequence). The CDR3 DNA reads as TGTGCCAGCAGTTCGATGGGACTAGTAACTTATACGCAGTATTTT. As protein: CASSSMGLVTYTQYF.

This clone appeared once. Other DNA sequences in the sample encode the same CDR3. The chain uses TRBV28 and TRBJ1-2; D remains ambiguous. CDR1 is MDHEN, CDR2 SYDVKM, per germline. The CDR3 has 12 residues. Trimming left V 5 bases short and J 4 bases short, with 8 bases between. The CDR3 spells CASSLPGYGYTF. CDR3 in DNA: TGTGCCAGCAGTCTCCCGGGCTATGGCTACACCTTC.

V is TRBV15 and J is TRBJ2-7; TRBD1 might be the D (6 bases). Germline V gene lookup returns CDR1 LNHNV and CDR2 YYDKDF (reference sequence). CDR3 length equals 17 residues. Trimming removed 0 bases at V and 0 bases at J, with 15 bases between. The CDR3 DNA follows: TGTGCCACCAGCAGAGACGGCTTCGGACAGCACTCCTACGAGCAGTACTTC. It translates to CATSRDGFGQHSYEQYF. Full variable domain (rest looked up from reference TRBV15 and TRBJ2-7): DAMVIQNPRYQVTQFGKPVTLSCSQTLNHNVMYWYQQKSSQAPKLLFHYYDKDFNNEADTPDNFQSRRPNTSFCFLDIRSPGLGDTAMYLCATSRDGFGQHSYEQYFGPGTRLTVT.

This clone was detected only a few times. The chain is built from TRBV6-5 and TRBJ2-7; D may be TRBD2 (6 bases). The CDR3 is 14 amino acids. Germline V gives CDR1 MNHEY, CDR2 SVGAGI. V lost 4 bases to trimming and J lost 2 bases, with 12 bases between them. DNA of the CDR3: TGTGCCAGCAGTTCCGGGGGAGTCCCCTACGAGCAGTACTTC. It yields the protein CASSSGGVPYEQYF.

This clone appeared once. The rearrangement joins TRBV19 to TRBJ2-7; 10 nucleotides agree with TRBD2. The germline CDR1 and CDR2 sequences are LNHDA and SQIVND (reference sequence). Trimming cost V 3 bases and J 3 bases; bases outside gene matches: 5. The CDR3 sequence is 15 residues long. The CDR3 sequence is CASSMGAGGVYEQYF. The CDR3 DNA sequence: TGTGCCAGTAGTATGGGAGCGGGAGGGGTCTACGAGCAGTACTTC.

V gene TRBV2 combines with J gene TRBJ1-5, with 10 bases aligning to TRBD1. The germline V gene has CDR1 SNHLY and CDR2 FYNNEI. Trimming cost V 5 bases and J 4 bases; bases outside gene matches: 5. The CDR3 has 15 residues. The CDR3 nucleotides read TGTGCCAGCAGTCGGGACAGGGGCATTAATCAGCCCCAGCATTTT. As protein: CASSRDRGINQPQHF.

The rearrangement links TRBV10-3 to TRBJ2-1; a possible D gene is TRBD2 (6 bases). CDR3 length: 14 amino acids. With 4 bases removed from V and 6 bases from J, the gap between germline ends came to 13 bases. The germline gives CDR1 ENHRY, CDR2 SYGVKD. The chain's CDR3 is CAISAGTAINEQFF. The DNA for the CDR3 is TGTGCCATCAGTGCCGGGACTGCCATCAATGAGCAGTTCTTC.

The CDR3 DNA reads TGCGCCAGCAGCTTGGAGGGTAGCGGGAGGGCCACAGATACGCAGTATTTT. This sequence encodes CASSLEGSGRATDTQYF. The chain has TRBV5-1 and TRBJ2-3; TRBD2 matches at 11 bases. Germline CDR1 reads SGHRS; CDR2 reads YFSETQ. The trim removed 0 bases at V and 2 bases at J, leaving 5 bases unmatched. This CDR3 contains 17 residues.

The V call is TRBV6-2 or TRBV6-3, the J call TRBJ1-1, with D perhaps matching TRBD1 (6 bases). The length of the CDR3 is 14 residues. Trimming left V 5 bases short and J 11 bases short, with 21 bases between. The germline V gene encodes CDR1 MNHEY and CDR2 SVGEGT. The CDR3 reads CASSLKRDTHLAFF. CDR3 nucleotides: TGTGCCAGCAGTCTAAAACGGGACACCCACTTGGCTTTCTTT.

The chain couples TRBV25-1 to TRBJ2-2; TRBD1 is a possible D gene (6 bases). Trimming removed 10 bases at V and 2 bases at J, with 11 bases between. This CDR3 has 13 residues. Germline CDR1 and CDR2: MGHDK and SYGVNS. CDR3 loop: CATYRENTGELFF. The CDR3 region has the DNA TGTGCCACCTACAGGGAAAACACCGGGGAGCTGTTTTTT.

This rearrangement joins TRBV30 to TRBJ2-5; TRBD1 matches 9 bases. CDR3 size: 16 residues. The V gene's germline CDR1 is GTSNPN and CDR2 SVGIG (reference sequence). J lost 5 bases, V lost 2 bases, and 12 bases had no gene match. For the CDR3, the DNA is TGTGCCTGGAGTTTTACCCGACAGGGGGTTAGGGAGACCCAGTACTTC. Translation gives CAWSFTRQGVRETQYF.

This clone has a single count. The chain has TRBV5-1 and TRBJ1-2, with 10 bases lining up with TRBD1. J lost 4 bases, V lost 3 bases, and 6 bases had no gene match. Germline CDR1 is SGHRS and CDR2 is YFSETQ. The CDR3 spans 15 residues. The CDR3 loop reads CASSSRDRGGYGYTF. DNA of the CDR3: TGCGCCAGCAGCTCCCGGGACAGGGGAGGCTATGGCTACACCTTC.

The table lists this clone with a count of one. The chain uses TRBV5-5 and TRBJ1-6; no clear D. The germline V gene has CDR1 SGHKS and CDR2 YYEKEE (reference sequence). This CDR3 has 15 amino acids. Trimming took off 3 bases at V and 6 bases at J, with 13 bases between the two ends. DNA of the CDR3: TGTGCCAGCAGCTCGCCGCAGATTGGTAATTCACCCCTCCACTTT. It translates to CASSSPQIGNSPLHF.

The chain recombines TRBV11-2 with TRBJ2-1; 12 bases align to TRBD2. This CDR3 has 16 residues. Germline CDR1 reads SGHAT; CDR2 reads FQNNGV. The J segment lost 6 bases and the V segment lost 1 base, leaving 4 bases of the junction unmatched. CDR3 DNA sequence: TGTGCCAGCAGCTTAGCTCGACTAGCGGGAGCCAATGAGCAGTTCTTC. This sequence encodes CASSLARLAGANEQFF.

The chain combines TRBV7-9 with TRBJ2-1, with a weak D call TRBD2 (5 bases). Per the germline V gene, CDR1 is SEHNR and CDR2 is FQNEAQ (reference sequence). V lost 6 bases to trimming and J lost 8 bases, with 14 bases between them. The CDR3 extends over 13 amino acids. The CDR3: CASSNEGSHEQFF. CDR3 DNA sequence: TGTGCCAGCAGTAATGAGGGATCCCATGAGCAGTTCTTC.

This chain connects TRBV13 to TRBJ2-7; D possibly corresponds to TRBD1 (8 bases). The CDR3 has 17 amino acids. The V and J ends lost 5 bases and 4 bases respectively, with 24 bases between them. The V gene's germline CDR1 is PRHDT and CDR2 FYEKMQ (reference sequence). CDR3 amino acids: CASSPYRGGTNFYEQYF. In nucleotides, the CDR3 is TGTGCCAGCAGCCCCTACAGGGGGGGTACTAACTTTTACGAGCAGTACTTC.

This clone has more than one count but fewer than ten. The chain combines TRBV10-3 with TRBJ1-2, with D perhaps TRBD1 (5 bases). This CDR3 contains 14 residues. The V end lost 0 bases, the J end lost 5 bases, and 10 bases lay between the germline ends. The germline V gene encodes CDR1 ENHRY and CDR2 SYGVKD. CDR3 sequence reads: CAISESSGRYGYTF. For the CDR3, the DNA is TGTGCCATCAGTGAGTCATCAGGGCGGTATGGCTACACCTTC.

The V gene is TRBV19, the J gene TRBJ2-1; TRBD2 agrees at 9 bases. CDR1 LNHDA and CDR2 SQIVND come from the germline V gene (reference sequence). CDR3 size: 15 residues. The trim removed 8 bases at V and 5 bases at J, leaving 10 bases unmatched. The CDR3 nucleotides are TGTGCCAGTCGGGGAGCGCGGGAGGGCCACAATGAGCAGTTCTTC. Protein: CASRGAREGHNEQFF.

V is TRBV11-1 and J is TRBJ2-5; 7 bases align to TRBD1. The CDR3 extends over 16 amino acids. The V gene end was trimmed by 6 bases and the J gene end by 5 bases; junction bases not matched to a gene: 15. The germline gives CDR1 SGHAT, CDR2 FQDESV (reference sequence). The CDR3 region has the DNA TGTGCCAGCAGGAGAGAACGACAGGGAATTGGGGAGACCCAGTACTTC. Translating it yields CASRRERQGIGETQYF.

In its sample, this clone was seen once. This chain connects TRBV27 to TRBJ2-7; TRBD1 matches 9 bases. CDR3 size: 16 residues. V was clipped by 5 bases and J by 1 base; unmatched bases: 9. Per germline, CDR1 MNHEY and CDR2 SMNVEV (reference sequence). The DNA for the CDR3 is TGTGCCAGCAGTGCACCAGGACAGGGGAAGTCCTACGAGCAGTACTTC. It specifies CASSAPGQGKSYEQYF.

The chain is built from TRBV10-3 and TRBJ1-3, with 9 nucleotides matching TRBD1. J gave up 0 bases and V 4 bases, and 7 bases lay outside the gene matches. Germline CDR1 is ENHRY and CDR2 is SYGVKD. CDR3 length: 17 amino acids. CDR3 protein: CAISAGDRASSGNTIYF. CDR3 DNA sequence: TGTGCCATCAGTGCGGGGGACAGGGCGAGCTCTGGAAACACCATATATTTT.

This chain joins TRBV25-1 and TRBJ1-6, with D possibly TRBD1 on 6 matching bases. The CDR3 has 14 residues. Deletions cut 7 bases from V and 10 bases from J, with 17 bases between. Per germline, CDR1 MGHDK and CDR2 SYGVNS. Here the CDR3 reads CASTVGAGVSPLHF. In DNA, the CDR3 is TGTGCCAGCACCGTGGGGGCAGGGGTATCACCCCTCCACTTT.

This chain joins TRBV4-1 and TRBJ1-1; D might be TRBD1 (5 bases). The V gene's germline CDR1 is MGHRA and CDR2 YSYEKL. The CDR3 extends over 14 amino acids. Trimming stripped 1 base from V and 8 bases from J, with 14 bases between. The CDR3 coding sequence is TGCGCCAGCAGCCAAGCGGGGACTCCGCGGGAAGCTTTCTTT. This translates into CASSQAGTPREAFF.

CDR3 residues: CASSLWTSGPWGTQYF. The CDR3 nucleotides are TGTGCCAGCAGCCTCTGGACTAGCGGGCCCTGGGGGACCCAGTACTTC. This chain joins TRBV13 and TRBJ2-5; 11 bases match TRBD2. The germline V gene encodes CDR1 PRHDT and CDR2 FYEKMQ (reference sequence). The junction had 12 bases not matched to a gene; V was cut back by 5 bases and J by 7 bases. The CDR3 runs to 16 residues. Together with reference TRBV13 and TRBJ2-5, the CDR3 gives the full variable domain: AAGVIQSPRHLIKEKRETATLKCYPIPRHDTVYWYQQGPGQDPQFLISFYEKMQSDKGSIPDRFSAQQFSDYHSELNMSSLELGDSALYFCASSLWTSGPWGTQYFGPGTRLLVL.

The chain joins TRBV7-2 to TRBJ2-7; TRBD2 agrees at 13 bases. The CDR3 is made up of 16 amino acids. V shed 5 bases and J 1 base; nucleotides not matched to a gene: 5. CDR1 and CDR2 (germline): SGHTA, FQGNSA. The CDR3 sequence is CASSDGLAGVSYEQYF. CDR3 in DNA: TGTGCCAGCAGCGACGGACTAGCGGGGGTGTCCTACGAGCAGTACTTC.